One and the same sample provided the 17 T cell receptor beta chains below, sequenced in a study of CD8 T cells in ankylosing spondylitis. Overall study results and limits: Several highly homologous variants made up a TCR beta motif, and this motif appeared characteristic of ankylosing spondylitis blood.

Their target antigens are unknown. A single record per CDR3 protein comes from TCRdb applying MiXCR to the 5' RACE reads. The table includes over 700,000 distinct CDR3 sequences, around a fifth detected once. Sequencing input: blood, either unsorted or a sorted T cell fraction (not recorded which). These receptor sequences come from a male donor with ankylosing spondylitis.

This clonotype was seen more than once but under ten times. The chain has TRBV20-1 and TRBJ2-7; 10 positions agree with TRBD2. The trim removed 3 bases at V and 0 bases at J, leaving 5 bases unmatched. Germline CDR1 is DFQATT and CDR2 is SNEGSKA (reference sequence). The CDR3 consists of 15 residues. DNA of the CDR3: TGCAGTGCTAGCGAACTAGCGGGGACCTCCTACGAGCAGTACTTC. Encoded protein: CSASELAGTSYEQYF.

The chain employs TRBV12-3 or TRBV12-4 and TRBJ2-1, with 9 bases identical to TRBD2. Trimming at V came to 7 bases and at J to 0 bases, leaving 7 bases not matched to a gene. CDR3 length: 16 residues. CDR3 coding DNA: TGTGCCAGCAACCCGAGCGGGGGGAGCTCCTACAATGAGCAGTTCTTC. Protein: CASNPSGGSSYNEQFF.

CDR3 protein: CSARDPTEEPKLFF. The CDR3 coding sequence is TGCAGTGCTAGAGACCCTACGGAGGAACCGAAACTGTTTTTT. The chain recombines TRBV20-1 with TRBJ1-4; D is ambiguous. V lost 0 bases, J lost 11 bases, and 16 bases lay in between. This CDR3 comprises 14 residues. Per the germline V gene, CDR1 is DFQATT and CDR2 is SNEGSKA (reference sequence).

The V gene is TRBV4-1, the J gene TRBJ1-1; no reliable D call. The germline V and J ends were trimmed by 0 bases and 7 bases, with 6 bases remaining between them. The CDR3 is 12 residues long. Germline V CDR1 and CDR2: MGHRA, YSYEKL. CDR3 loop: CASSQDHREAFF. CDR3 in DNA: TGCGCCAGCAGCCAAGACCACCGTGAAGCTTTCTTT.

This clonotype was found a few times. The chain recombines TRBV6-2 or TRBV6-3 with TRBJ1-5; D is possibly TRBD1 (5 bases). Germline values: CDR1 MNHEY, CDR2 SVGEGT. V was shortened by 3 bases and J by 4 bases, with 28 bases between the two germline ends. The CDR3 totals 20 residues. The CDR3 DNA reads TGTGCCAGCAGTTATAGCCCTCCCGGTGCGGTCAGGGTATCAAATCAGCCCCAGCATTTT. Its translation is CASSYSPPGAVRVSNQPQHF.

The chain has TRBV6-2 or TRBV6-3 and TRBJ2-1; TRBD2 matches 8 bases. Germline CDR1 reads MNHEY; CDR2 reads SVGEGT. CDR3 length equals 18 residues. The V and J ends lost 2 bases and 0 bases, in that order; junction bases with no gene match: 9. The CDR3 loop is CASSYLGSGGGSYNEQFF. CDR3 nucleotide sequence: TGTGCCAGCAGTTACCTGGGGTCGGGAGGGGGCTCCTACAATGAGCAGTTCTTC.

This clonotype was counted between two and nine times. The chain recombines TRBV5-1 with TRBJ1-2, with a tentative D call TRBD1 (5 bases). The V gene's germline CDR1 is SGHRS and CDR2 YFSETQ. The CDR3 is 16 amino acids. Trimming cost V 6 bases and J 7 bases, with 25 bases left between them. The CDR3 is CASTRGGVGRTGGYTF. DNA of the CDR3: TGCGCCAGCACCCGCGGGGGGGTCGGACGGACCGGTGGCTACACCTTC.

This clonotype appeared a few times. The chain uses TRBV15 and TRBJ1-1; 7 bases agree with TRBD1. V was pared by 4 bases and J by 1 base, with 3 bases of the junction left unmatched. Germline V gives CDR1 LNHNV, CDR2 YYDKDF (reference sequence). The CDR3 runs 14 residues. This CDR3 is CATSKDRKNTEAFF. For the CDR3, the DNA is TGTGCCACCAGCAAGGACAGGAAGAACACTGAAGCTTTCTTT. Full variable domain (rest looked up from reference TRBV15 and TRBJ1-1): DAMVIQNPRYQVTQFGKPVTLSCSQTLNHNVMYWYQQKSSQAPKLLFHYYDKDFNNEADTPDNFQSRRPNTSFCFLDIRSPGLGDTAMYLCATSKDRKNTEAFFGQGTRLTVV.

V gene TRBV6-2 or TRBV6-3 combines with J gene TRBJ2-4; D unresolved. The CDR3 is 12 residues long. Trimming stripped 6 bases from V and 7 bases from J, with 10 bases between. Germline V lookup: CDR1 MNHEY, CDR2 SVGEGT. CDR3 bases: TGTGCCAGCAGGGACCCGAGTAACATTCAGTACTTC. Protein product: CASRDPSNIQYF.

Only a few counts were recorded for this clonotype. The chain's CDR3 is CASSPTSGDPNEQFF. The CDR3 DNA sequence: TGCGCCAGCAGCCCGACCAGCGGAGATCCGAATGAGCAGTTCTTC. This chain uses TRBV5-1 with TRBJ2-1; tentative D call: TRBD2 (5 bases). This CDR3 region has 15 residues. Germline-derived CDR1 and CDR2 are SGHRS and YFSETQ. The V end was cut by 4 bases, the J end by 7 bases, with 18 bases between. Filled out from reference TRBV5-1 and TRBJ2-1, the complete variable domain reads KAGVTQTPRYLIKTRGQQVTLSCSPISGHRSVSWYQQTPGQGLQFLFEYFSETQRNKGNFPGRFSGRQFSNSRSEMNVSTLELGDSALYLCASSPTSGDPNEQFFGPGTRLTVL.

On this clonotype: A much larger clone sits a single nucleotide away, making a read error possible. The chain recombines TRBV5-1 with TRBJ1-1; 12 positions match TRBD1. J lost 0 bases, V lost 6 bases, and 9 bases had no gene match. Germline V CDR1 and CDR2: SGHRS, YFSETQ. The CDR3 is 17 residues long. The CDR3 DNA is TGCGCCAGCAACTCCGGGACAGGGGGCGCCCTGAACACTGAAGCTTTCTTT. It encodes CASNSGTGGALNTEAFF.

This chain joins TRBV20-1 and TRBJ2-3; 7 nucleotides agree with TRBD2. V lost 6 bases to trimming and J lost 6 bases; unmatched junction nucleotides: 3. The length of the CDR3 is 11 residues. Germline assignment: CDR1 DFQATT and CDR2 SNEGSKA (reference sequence). The CDR3 reads CSARRGDTQYF. The DNA for the CDR3 is TGCAGTGCCCGGCGGGGGGATACGCAGTATTTT.

The chain links TRBV4-1 to TRBJ1-3; TRBD1 might be the D (5 bases). This CDR3 contains 15 residues. The V end was cut by 0 bases, the J end by 0 bases, with 6 bases between. Germline V gene lookup returns CDR1 MGHRA and CDR2 YSYEKL. The CDR3 DNA reads as TGCGCCAGCAGCCAAGACGGGACCTCTGGAAACACCATATATTTT. Amino acids: CASSQDGTSGNTIYF.

The sample holds a few counts of this clonotype. The CDR3 bases are TGTGCCAGCAGCCAAGGGACAGTAGTCTCCTACGAGCAGTACTTC. Protein sequence: CASSQGTVVSYEQYF. V and J are TRBV14 and TRBJ2-7; tentative D call: TRBD1 (6 bases). Trimming removed 1 base at V and 0 bases at J, with 10 bases between. Germline V gene data show CDR1 as SGHDN and CDR2 as FVKESK. The CDR3 runs 15 residues.

V is TRBV20-1 and J is TRBJ2-1; 7 bases agree with TRBD2. Germline V CDR1 and CDR2: DFQATT, SNEGSKA (reference sequence). This CDR3 is 16 amino acids long. J was trimmed by 2 bases and V by 3 bases; bases with no gene match: 10. CDR3 bases: TGCAGTGCTAGTCCCCTAGCGGCCGCCACCTACAATGAGCAGTTCTTC. Its translation is CSASPLAAATYNEQFF.

This clonotype was seen only a few times. V usage is TRBV27 and J usage is TRBJ2-1; 8 bases map to TRBD1. Germline loops: CDR1 MNHEY, CDR2 SMNVEV (reference sequence). CDR3 length: 15 residues. J lost 6 bases, V lost 4 bases, and 8 bases had no gene match. CDR3 bases: TGTGCCAGCAGTTCGGGACAGACAGGGGTCAATGAGCAGTTCTTC. Its translation is CASSSGQTGVNEQFF.

This clonotype was counted between two and nine times. The rearrangement links TRBV3-1 to TRBJ2-7, with D uncertain. Germline CDR1 LGHDT, CDR2 YNNKEL (reference sequence). This CDR3 contains 12 residues. V was trimmed by 1 base and J by 5 bases, leaving 6 bases between them. The CDR3 region has the DNA TGTGCCAGCAGCCAAGTGGGCCACGAGCAGTACTTC. Amino acids: CASSQVGHEQYF.